This is a list of T cell receptor beta chains from one sample in a study of shared clonotypes between healthy human individuals. Measured with immunoSEQ multiplex PCR; TCRdb has only the in-frame clones, and not every one. The sample yields millions of clones, around 94% seen once. Sequencing was carried out using naive CD4+ T cells sorted from blood. The receptors here all came from a man aged 18-30 years in good health. Both conserved end residues are part of each CDR3. The order of the fields is clone size, D gene, J gene, V gene, CDR3 protein, CDR3 DNA. A D gene is named only where the DNA matches it firmly. Not all rows give a size; the values are once, few, many and, for expanded clones, a class.

clone size: NA; D gene: NA; J gene: TRBJ2-5; V gene: TRBV28; CDR3 protein: CAARDTHTRETQYF; CDR3 DNA: TGTGCCGCACGGGACACACATACTAGGGAGACCCAGTACTTC
clone size: NA; D gene: NA; J gene: TRBJ2-3; V gene: TRBV6-5; CDR3 protein: CASNGGSTDTQYF; CDR3 DNA: TGTGCCAGCAACGGGGGAAGCACAGATACGCAGTATTTT
clone size: NA; D gene: TRBD2; J gene: TRBJ2-3; V gene: TRBV5-4; CDR3 protein: CASSLAFGRAATDTQYF; CDR3 DNA: TGTGCCAGCAGCTTGGCCTTCGGGAGGGCCGCAACAGATACGCAGTATTTT
clone size: NA; D gene: NA; J gene: TRBJ1-6; V gene: TRBV6-6; CDR3 protein: CASSFGTPNNSPLHF; CDR3 DNA: TGTGCCAGCAGTTTCGGGACACCAAATAATTCACCCCTCCACTTT
clone size: NA; D gene: NA; J gene: TRBJ2-2; V gene: TRBV11-1; CDR3 protein: CASSYLNTGELFF; CDR3 DNA: TGTGCCAGCAGCTACCTGAACACCGGGGAGCTGTTTTTT
clone size: NA; D gene: NA; J gene: TRBJ2-6; V gene: TRBV5-1; CDR3 protein: CASSSRTEVLTF; CDR3 DNA: TGCGCCAGCAGCTCGAGGACGGAAGTCCTGACTTTC
clone size: once; D gene: NA; J gene: TRBJ1-4; V gene: TRBV6-1; CDR3 protein: CASNPSSQRGEKLFF; CDR3 DNA: TGTGCCAGCAACCCAAGTTCCCAAAGAGGGGAAAAACTGTTTTTT
clone size: NA; D gene: NA; J gene: TRBJ1-6; V gene: TRBV6-1; CDR3 protein: CASSQTDNSPLHF; CDR3 DNA: TGTGCCAGCAGCCAAACCGACAATTCACCCCTCCACTTT
clone size: NA; D gene: NA; J gene: TRBJ2-2; V gene: TRBV4-1; CDR3 protein: CASSRGDRDYTGELFF; CDR3 DNA: TGCGCCAGCAGCCGAGGAGACAGGGACTACACCGGGGAGCTGTTTTTT
clone size: few; D gene: NA; J gene: TRBJ1-6; V gene: TRBV7-2; CDR3 protein: CASSLTSGEGSPLHF; CDR3 DNA: TGTGCCAGCAGCCTCACAAGCGGGGAGGGTTCACCCCTCCACTTT